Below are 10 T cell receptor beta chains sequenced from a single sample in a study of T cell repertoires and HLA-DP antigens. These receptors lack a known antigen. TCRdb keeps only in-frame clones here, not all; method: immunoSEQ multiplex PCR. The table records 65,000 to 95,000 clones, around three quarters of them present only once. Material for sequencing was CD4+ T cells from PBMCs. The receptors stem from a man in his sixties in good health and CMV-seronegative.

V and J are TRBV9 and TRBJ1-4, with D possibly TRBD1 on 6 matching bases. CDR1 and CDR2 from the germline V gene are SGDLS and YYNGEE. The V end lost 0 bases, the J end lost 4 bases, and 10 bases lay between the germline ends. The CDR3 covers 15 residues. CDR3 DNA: TGTGCCAGCAGCGTAGGAGGGGGAGGTAATGAAAAACTGTTTTTT. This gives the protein CASSVGGGGNEKLFF.

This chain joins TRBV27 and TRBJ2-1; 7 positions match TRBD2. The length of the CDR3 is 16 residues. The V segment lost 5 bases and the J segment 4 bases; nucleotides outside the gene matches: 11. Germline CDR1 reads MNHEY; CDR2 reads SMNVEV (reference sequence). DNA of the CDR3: TGTGCCAGCAGTCCCCCGATAGCGGGTTTTTACAATGAGCAGTTCTTC. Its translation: CASSPPIAGFYNEQFF.

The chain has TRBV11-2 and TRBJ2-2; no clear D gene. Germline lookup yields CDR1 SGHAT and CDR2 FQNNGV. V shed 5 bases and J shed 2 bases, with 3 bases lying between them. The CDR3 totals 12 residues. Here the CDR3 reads CASSPNTGELFF. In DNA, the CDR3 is TGTGCCAGCAGCCCCAACACCGGGGAGCTGTTTTTT.

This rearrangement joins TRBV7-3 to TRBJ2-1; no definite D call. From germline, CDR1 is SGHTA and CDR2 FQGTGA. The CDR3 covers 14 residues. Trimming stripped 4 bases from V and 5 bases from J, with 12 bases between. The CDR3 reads CASSSADTHNEQFF. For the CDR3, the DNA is TGTGCCAGCAGCTCAGCCGACACCCACAATGAGCAGTTCTTC. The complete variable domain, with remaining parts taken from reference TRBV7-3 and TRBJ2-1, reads GAGVSQTPSNKVTEKGKYVELRCDPISGHTALYWYRQSLGQGPEFLIYFQGTGAADDSGLPNDRFFAVRPEGSVSTLKIQRTERGDSAVYLCASSSADTHNEQFFGPGTRLTVL.

The CDR3 sequence: CASSHTGGGSYNEQFF. In DNA form, the CDR3 reads TGCGCCAGCAGCCACACAGGGGGGGGCTCCTACAATGAGCAGTTCTTC. The chain combines TRBV4-3 with TRBJ2-1; possibly TRBD1 for D (8 bases). This CDR3 is 16 amino acids long. Looked up from germline, CDR1 is LGHNA and CDR2 is YSLEER. Trimming shortened V by 3 bases and J by 0 bases, and 12 bases separated the two germline ends.

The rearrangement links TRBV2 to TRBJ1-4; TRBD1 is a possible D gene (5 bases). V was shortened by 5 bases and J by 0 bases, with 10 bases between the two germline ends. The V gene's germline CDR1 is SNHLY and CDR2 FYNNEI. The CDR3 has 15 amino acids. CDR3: CASSRDGATNEKLFF. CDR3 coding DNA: TGTGCCAGCAGTCGGGACGGTGCAACTAATGAAAAACTGTTTTTT.

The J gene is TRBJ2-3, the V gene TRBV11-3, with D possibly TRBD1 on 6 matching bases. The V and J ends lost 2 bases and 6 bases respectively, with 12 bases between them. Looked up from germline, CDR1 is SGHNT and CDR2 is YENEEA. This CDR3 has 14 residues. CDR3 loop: CASSLRGTLDTQYF. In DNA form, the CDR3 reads TGTGCCAGCAGCTTAAGGGGGACCCTGGATACGCAGTATTTT.

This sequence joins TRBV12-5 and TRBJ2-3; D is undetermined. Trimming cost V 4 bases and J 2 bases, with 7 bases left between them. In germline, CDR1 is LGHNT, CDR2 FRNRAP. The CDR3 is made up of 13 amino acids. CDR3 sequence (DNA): TGTGCTAGTGGTTACCCCAACACAGATACGCAGTATTTT. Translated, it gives CASGYPNTDTQYF.

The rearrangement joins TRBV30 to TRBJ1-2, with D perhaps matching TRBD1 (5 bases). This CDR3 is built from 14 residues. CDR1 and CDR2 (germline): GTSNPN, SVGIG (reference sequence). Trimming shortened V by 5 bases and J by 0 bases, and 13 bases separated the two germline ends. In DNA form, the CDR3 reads TGTGCCTGGTCCCCGGGACGGGCTAACTATGGCTACACCTTC. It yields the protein CAWSPGRANYGYTF.

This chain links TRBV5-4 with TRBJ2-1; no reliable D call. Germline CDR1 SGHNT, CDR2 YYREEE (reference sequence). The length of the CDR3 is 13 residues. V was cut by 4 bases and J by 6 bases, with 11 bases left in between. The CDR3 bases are TGTGCCAGCAGCCCCAGGACCATCAATGAGCAGTTCTTC. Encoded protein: CASSPRTINEQFF.